The sequence of this T cell receptor beta chain was determined in a study of OX40 agonist ivuxolimab in advanced cancers. The table came from immunoSEQ multiplex PCR; TCRdb's copy has only in-frame clones and leaves some out. The data contain some 97,000 clones, roughly 90% of them singletons. On this clone: Its antigen remains unidentified.

The study sampled blood at baseline, cycle 4 day 1, and cycle 7 day 1. Study-wide points: Near-lowest levels of clonal expansion characterized partial responders at 0.1-3.0 mg/kg. The CD4+ and CD8+ T cells in the blood had expanded clonally by week 6 at 0.1 to 3.0 mg/kg.

V was clipped by 3 bases and J by 1 base, with 7 bases between them. CDR1 and CDR2 from the germline V gene are SGHAT and FQNNGV. This CDR3 region has 14 residues. The source was CD4+ or CD8+ T cells sorted from blood, collected in a trial of the OX40 agonist ivuxolimab. The TCR comes from an adult with an advanced solid tumor such as melanoma, head and neck, liver or kidney cancer. V gene TRBV11-2 combines with J gene TRBJ2-1; D not certain. CDR3 coding DNA: TGTGCCAGCAGCTTCGTGATGTCCTACAATGAGCAGTTCTTC. Its translation: CASSFVMSYNEQFF.